Listed below are T cell receptor beta chains from one sample, sequenced in a study of cytomegalovirus exposure and HLA in healthy donors. Measured with immunoSEQ multiplex PCR; TCRdb has only the in-frame clones, and not every one. The sample shows some 150,000 clones, around nine tenths of them seen only once. Sample: PBMCs. Every receptor here comes from a woman aged 30 to 39 in good health and CMV-seronegative. Both conserved end residues are part of each CDR3. Fields, in order: CDR3 length, J gene, clone size, D gene, V gene, CDR3 DNA, CDR3 protein. The D gene is left open where the match is weak. Clone size, where shown, is once, few, many, or a class for clones that have expanded.

>12|TRBJ2-7|once|-|TRBV7-9
TGTGCCAGCAGCACAGGTTCCTACGAGCAGTACTTC
CASSTGSYEQYF
>15|TRBJ2-2|once|-|TRBV28
TGTGCCAGCAGTCCCTGGAGGGGGCAAGGCGGGGAGCTGTTTTTT
CASSPWRGQGGELFF
>16|TRBJ2-7|-|TRBD2|TRBV5-1
TGCGCCAGCAGCAGGGCGCCGGGACTAGTCACCTACGAGCAGTACTTC
CASSRAPGLVTYEQYF
>14|TRBJ1-1|-|-|TRBV4-3
TGCGCCAGCAGCCAAGATCGGACAAATTTAGAAGCTTTCTTT
CASSQDRTNLEAFF
>17|TRBJ1-1|-|TRBD1|TRBV28
TGTGCCAGCAGTACGTACGGACAGGGGACGGGTGACACTGAAGCTTTCTTT
CASSTYGQGTGDTEAFF
>16|TRBJ1-6|-|-|TRBV15
TGTGCCACCAGCAGAGATCCAAGGGGATCATATTCACCCCTCCACTTT
CATSRDPRGSYSPLHF
>12|TRBJ1-5|few|-|TRBV7-2
TGTGCCAGCAGCTTAGTGGGCCAGCCCCAGCATTTT
CASSLVGQPQHF
>12|TRBJ1-1|-|-|TRBV28
TGTGCCAGCAGTTCTGGGCCATTTGAAGCTTTCTTT
CASSSGPFEAFF
>15|TRBJ2-7|-|TRBD2|TRBV28
TGTGCCAGCAGTCTGGGACTATTATACTCCTACGAGCAGTACTTC
CASSLGLLYSYEQYF
>16|TRBJ1-1|-|TRBD1|TRBV4-1
TGCGCCAGCAGCCAAGTTTTCGGACAGGCTTACACTGAAGCTTTCTTT
CASSQVFGQAYTEAFF
>15|TRBJ2-1|-|TRBD2|TRBV4-3
TGCGCCAGCAGCCATGGCGGCGGGAGGGAGGATGAGCAGTTCTTC
CASSHGGGREDEQFF
>14|TRBJ2-7|-|TRBD1|TRBV28
TGTGCCAGTTCGGAGAGGACAGGGGGTTGGGAGCAGTACTTC
CASSERTGGWEQYF
>14|TRBJ2-3|-|-|TRBV29-1
TGCAGCGTTGAAGGCGGGTCTAGCACAGATACGCAGTATTTT
CSVEGGSSTDTQYF
>16|TRBJ2-1|once|TRBD2|TRBV18
TGTGCCAGCTCACCACATGGACTAGCGGGGGGGAATGAGCAGTTCTTC
CASSPHGLAGGNEQFF
>15|TRBJ1-4|-|TRBD1|TRBV19
TGTGCCAGTAGAAAACCGGGACAGGATTTGGAAAAACTGTTTTTT
CASRKPGQDLEKLFF
>15|TRBJ2-3|-|TRBD2|TRBV6-5
TGTGCCAGCAGTCGGACTAGCGGGACTGGAGATACGCAGTATTTT
CASSRTSGTGDTQYF
>15|TRBJ1-1|-|-|TRBV21-1
TGTGCCAGCAGCTCGCGATTGACAGGTAACACTGAAGCTTTCTTT
CASSSRLTGNTEAFF
>16|TRBJ2-5|-|-|TRBV4-1
TGCGCCAGCAGCCCTACGGGGGACAGCACCCAAGAGACCCAGTACTTC
CASSPTGDSTQETQYF
>13|TRBJ2-7|-|-|TRBV27
TGTGCCAGCAAGGAGAACACTGGCTACGAGCAGTACTTC
CASKENTGYEQYF
>15|TRBJ2-7|-|TRBD1|TRBV14
TGTGCCAGCAGCCAACAGACAGGGTCCTCCTACGAGCAGTACTTC
CASSQQTGSSYEQYF
>15|TRBJ2-1|-|TRBD2|TRBV6-1
TGTGCCAGCAGGGGACTAGCGGGAACCTACAATGAGCAGTTCTTC
CASRGLAGTYNEQFF
>20|TRBJ2-1|-|TRBD2|TRBV5-5
TGTGCCAGCAGCTTATACCTCGGGACTAGCGGGAGAGTATCCTACAATGAGCAGTTCTTC
CASSLYLGTSGRVSYNEQFF
>16|TRBJ2-1|-|TRBD2|TRBV19
TGTGCCAGTAGGCTAACGCCGACTAGCGGTTACAATGAGCAGTTCTTC
CASRLTPTSGYNEQFF
>14|TRBJ1-2|-|-|TRBV6-5
TGTGCCAGCAGCGCCCAGGGCTCCTTCTATGGCTACACCTTC
CASSAQGSFYGYTF
>16|TRBJ2-7|-|TRBD2|TRBV5-5
TGTGCCAGCAGCTTGTTGGCCTTCGGGACTAAAACCGAGCAGTACTTC
CASSLLAFGTKTEQYF